This entry concerns a single T cell receptor (beta chain). This CDR3 is 16 amino acids long. V gave up 0 bases and J gave up 5 bases, with 16 bases separating them. Germline CDR1 MGHRA, CDR2 YSYEKL. This sample stems from a study of control samples from healthy donors and cancer patients. Sequencing used immunoSEQ multiplex PCR; TCRdb keeps in-frame clones, though not all of them. The sample records under 150,000 clones, 85% to 95% being singletons. Sequenced: blood. The chain joins TRBV4-1 to TRBJ1-1; possibly TRBD1 for D (5 bases). The receptor comes from a man aged 25 to 40 in good health. The CDR3 DNA follows: TGCGCCAGCAGCCAAGAAGGAGGGAATCGGGGGACTGAAGCTTTCTTT. Translation: CASSQEGGNRGTEAFF.